Included here is one TCR beta chain sequence, with context. Its specificity is not known. This entry comes from a study of blood T cells in healthy people across ages. Notes on the study in general: Compared with aged donors, long-lived donors showed fewer expanded clones, suggesting selection.

The germline V gene encodes CDR1 MDHEN and CDR2 SYDVKM. The V end was cut by 6 bases, the J end by 1 base, with 16 bases between. The length of the CDR3 is 16 residues. It was with a sample-barcoded 5' primer and a J-beta primer mix that a second PCR of about 6 to 12 cycles was run. The template-switch adaptor, which had 12 random nucleotides, put a tag on each cDNA molecule. From the 5' RACE reads, TCRdb called clonotypes with MiXCR, one entry per CDR3 protein. The table shows 1.4 million to 1.5 million distinct CDR3 sequences, with about 43% occurring only once. Every donor provided 7.5 to 10 milliliters of peripheral blood.

The chain is built from TRBV28 and TRBJ1-5; D uncertain. The receptor was isolated from a woman younger than 35 in good health. The sequenced material came from blood. DNA for the CDR3: TGTGCCAGCAGGGCAACCGGGCCGCAGAGCAATCAGCCCCAGCATTTT. Protein product: CASRATGPQSNQPQHF. The entire variable domain, with the rest obtained from reference TRBV28 and TRBJ1-5, is as follows: DVKVTQSSRYLVKRTGEKVFLECVQDMDHENMFWYRQDPGLGLRLIYFSYDVKMKEKGDIPEGYSVSREKKERFSLILESASTNQTSMYLCASRATGPQSNQPQHFGDGTRLSIL.